Below, one TCR beta chain is given with its context. Its antigen target is currently unknown. Base qualities are missing; no much larger clone stands one base away. This specimen comes from a study of identical twins (dated by TCRdb to about 2016). Notes on the research overall: To test whether fetal clonotypes persist, this study deep-sequenced TCR alpha and beta repertoires from monozygotic twins, from unrelated adults of various ages, and from cord blood. To rule out contamination, replicate twin experiments were performed at different times with different library preparation protocols. What the research found in general, with its limitations: Conclusions relied on cross-sectional statistical analysis, since the same donors could not be followed over many years. Zero-insertion analyses could be partly confounded by invariant T cells such as MAIT and iNKT, though diverse VJ usage argued against such confounding for most clonotypes. Abundant cord blood beta clonotypes carried fewer insertions; young adult naive repertoires showed a weaker similar trend, while memory repertoires showed none. A weaker excess of twin sharing was found in beta out-of-frame sequences because the signal-to-noise ratio was lowered by fewer shared sequences. Out-of-frame TCR alpha sharing in monozygotic twins was systematically underestimated by recombination models, whereas sharing between unrelated individuals was in agreement with the recombination models. Compared with coincidental sharing between unrelated individuals, out-of-frame TCR alpha sequences shared between twins had an excess of sequences with low generation probability.

Libraries were prepared through 5' RACE. Sequenced using an Illumina HiSeq 2000. Template switching added a universal primer binding site, and the final cDNA carried a unique molecular identifier that allowed TCR cDNA molecules to be counted accurately. First-strand cDNA for TCR alpha and beta chains was synthesized from specific primers in the conserved constant-segment region. To control for contamination, each cDNA library was double barcoded with a SMART-Mk sample barcode plus Illumina barcodes. TruSeq adapter sequences and Illumina sample barcodes were added in two successive PCR steps. Sequencing of the TCR alpha and beta cDNA libraries was done on the Illumina HiSeq platform using custom primers. Turning to the authors' computational methods: MiGEC was used to process raw reads and extract unique molecular identifiers, and MiXCR was used to find CDR3 positions. Recombination models were inferred per individual with the repgenHMM and IGoR tools using an EM algorithm. Shared clonotype analysis was performed with the tcR package in R, normalizing sharing by the product of cloneset sizes. Out-of-frame nonproductive sequences were analyzed to study raw recombination free of thymic and clonal selection effects. TCRdb itself trimmed the public reads at Q25 with fastp, ran MiXCR and retained productive beta chains. A single entry per CDR3 protein holds the most common genes and DNA from its merged rows. Clone size and V and J calls follow TCRdb, not the original study. For this sample the table gives approximately 220,000 distinct CDR3 sequences, of which 7% to 8.5% were detected only once. Around 5% of the sample lies in the top ten.

The junction carries 20 bases between V and J, which are trimmed by 2 bases and 2 bases respectively. The CDR3 measures 18 amino acids from cysteine to phenylalanine. Only CDR3 DNA remains: 54 bases, in frame from the first base. As encoded in the germline V gene, CDR1 is LGHNT while CDR2 is FRNRAP. All donors were healthy Caucasians. The twin cohort comprised three pairs of female monozygotic twins, all aged roughly 18 to 29 years. CD4+ and CD8+ T cell populations were isolated with positive isolation kits from Invitrogen. These data were also reused for a study on yellow fever vaccine responses in identical twins. Per that second paper: The authors reported that the T cell response to vaccination in identical twins appeared partly convergent and partly personalized. In identical twins, the study followed T cell clones that responded to the vaccine with precision.

The rearranged segments are TRBV12-5 and TRBJ2-3; the D segment cannot be called with confidence. The TCR was taken from a woman aged 18-29 years in good health. The sequenced sample consisted of CD8+ T cells sorted from blood. The nucleotide sequence is TGTGCTAGTGGTTTGCCACGAACCACCTATACTCTCACAGATACGCAGTATTTT. This codes for CASGLPRTTYTLTDTQYF. With the portions outside the CDR3 filled from the reference TRBV12-5 and TRBJ2-3 genes, the complete variable region becomes DARVTQTPRHKVTEMGQEVTMRCQPILGHNTVFWYRQTMMQGLELLAYFRNRAPLDDSGMPKDRFSAEMPDATLATLKIQPSEPRDSAVYFCASGLPRTTYTLTDTQYFGPGTRLTVL.